This T cell receptor (beta chain) was sequenced during a study of glioma-infiltrating T cells. Regarding this clonotype: Germline and junction disagree at one end, which may indicate a read error.

The iRepertoire nested amplicon-rescue multiplex PCR amplified TCR alpha and beta CDR3s from RNA. TCRdb re-derived calls from the multiplex PCR reads in MiXCR, one entry per CDR3 protein. The data show around 97,000 distinct CDR3 sequences, 25% to 30% seen once. The germline CDR1 and CDR2 sequences are SGHDT and YYEEEE. The CDR3 has 12 residues. Sequencing used glioma tissue, nonneoplastic brain tissue, or PBMCs (not recorded which). The genes are TRBV5-6 and TRBJ2-5; D is possibly TRBD1 (5 bases). This clonotype was sampled from a human donor with low-grade glioma or glioblastoma, undergoing nonglioma brain surgery, or in good health (not recorded which). CDR3 in amino acids: CASSLAGPVDDF. The CDR3 DNA is TGTGCCAGCAGCTTGGCAGGGCCGGTTGACGACTTC.